This T cell receptor (beta chain) came from a study of shared clonotypes between healthy human individuals. Terminally differentiated effector memory CD45RA+ cells were left out of the naive CD8 fraction, which was CD45RO-negative and positively selected for CCR7. Sequencing used immunoSEQ multiplex PCR; TCRdb keeps in-frame clones, though not all of them. Of 1.5 million to 2.5 million clones in the sample, over 85% were seen once. The ends lost 5 bases at V and 3 bases at J; junction bases unmatched: 5. CDR3 length: 14 amino acids. Germline V gene lookup returns CDR1 MNHNS and CDR2 SASEGT. This sequence originates from a man between 18 and 35 years old in good health. Input material: naive CD8+ T cells sorted from blood. This chain uses TRBV6-1 with TRBJ2-7; 9 positions match TRBD1. This CDR3 reads CASSTQGADYEQYF. The CDR3 DNA sequence: TGTGCCAGCAGTACACAGGGGGCCGACTACGAGCAGTACTTC.